The T cell receptor (beta chain) described here comes from a study of T-cell memory formation after mild COVID-19. The V gene lost 5 bases and the J gene lost 6 bases, with 15 bases spanning the gap. This CDR3 spans 14 amino acids. CDR1 is SGHAT, CDR2 FQNNGV, per germline. This clonotype has more than one count but fewer than ten. Each CDR3 protein gets one entry after TCRdb re-called the 5' RACE reads with MiXCR. The sample has hundreds of thousands of distinct CDR3 sequences; 20% to 25% are singletons. Material for sequencing was PBMCs or a T cell subset sorted from them (not recorded which). The J gene is TRBJ2-3, the V gene TRBV11-2; D is unclear. The receptor's source is a young man who had mild COVID-19 (a few samples of this study predate the infection). Cell type and time point are not known. This chain's CDR3 is CASSPSLTMDTQYF. DNA of the CDR3: TGTGCCAGCAGCCCGTCCCTAACCATGGATACGCAGTATTTT. Full variable domain (outside the CDR3, taken from reference TRBV11-2 and TRBJ2-3): EAGVAQSPRYKIIEKRQSVAFWCNPISGHATLYWYQQILGQGPKLLIQFQNNGVVDDSQLPKDRFSAERLKGVDSTLKIQPAKLEDSAVYLCASSPSLTMDTQYFGPGTRLTVL.